The 25 T cell receptor beta chains reported below all come from one sample, sequenced in a study of shared clonotypes between healthy human individuals (dated by TCRdb to the early 2020s). The method behind the library was the immunoSEQ multiplex PCR assay. TCRdb took this table from immuneACCESS and kept in-frame rearrangements with V and J called. Such tables lack part of the clones; where checked against another copy, unresolved V genes explain under half of the gap, and the rest is unexplained. In this sample the table shows 550,000 to 700,000 clones, 73% of which occur a single time. Under 2% of the sample comes from the top ten. Sequencing was done on a sample of memory CD4+ T cells sorted from blood. According to the study, the label for this sample's cell subset or site signals: CD45RA-negative fraction. Receptors originate from a woman between 25 and 40 years old in good health.

The table lists this clone with a count of one. This chain links TRBV2 with TRBJ2-3, with D possibly being TRBD1 (5 bases). The CDR3 loop spans 14 amino acids. Looked up from germline, CDR1 is SNHLY and CDR2 is FYNNEI. Trimming removed 5 bases at V and 6 bases at J, with 15 bases between. CDR3 sequence reads: CASSTQGGEDTQYF. As DNA, the CDR3 is TGTGCCAGCAGTACCCAGGGCGGCGAGGATACGCAGTATTTT.

V is TRBV7-9 and J is TRBJ2-7; 7 bases fit TRBD2. This CDR3 has 15 residues. Germline loops: CDR1 SEHNR, CDR2 FQNEAQ (reference sequence). V shed 5 bases, J shed 3 bases, and the junction held 10 bases outside the gene matches. In DNA, the CDR3 is TGTGCCAGCAGCACACCGGGACTATTGCACTACGAGCAGTACTTC. This codes for CASSTPGLLHYEQYF. The variable domain in full, with the rest retrieved from reference TRBV7-9 and TRBJ2-7, is DTGVSQNPRHKITKRGQNVTFRCDPISEHNRLYWYRQTLGQGPEFLTYFQNEAQLEKSRLLSDRFSAERPKGSFSTLEIQRTEQGDSAMYLCASSTPGLLHYEQYFGPGTRLTVT.

The chain employs TRBV29-1 and TRBJ1-1; no clear D. CDR1 is SQVTM and CDR2 is ANQGSEA in the germline V gene. The CDR3 extends over 12 amino acids. V shed 0 bases and J shed 8 bases, with 10 bases lying between them. CDR3 nucleotide sequence: TGCAGCGTTGAAGATCGCAGAGAAGAAGCTTTCTTT. It codes for CSVEDRREEAFF.

In DNA form, the CDR3 reads TGCGCCAGCAGCCAAGTGCTAGGGTCTGAAGCTTTCTTT. Encoded protein: CASSQVLGSEAFF. V and J are TRBV4-1 and TRBJ1-1; D uncertain. The V and J ends lost 1 base and 6 bases respectively, with 9 bases between them. Germline V gene sequence: CDR1 MGHRA, CDR2 YSYEKL. This CDR3 spans 13 amino acids.

This clone was picked up a small number of times. This chain links TRBV7-9 with TRBJ2-7; 8 bases fit TRBD1. This CDR3 has 14 amino acids. Per germline, CDR1 SEHNR and CDR2 FQNEAQ (reference sequence). The V and J ends lost 6 bases and 7 bases, in that order; junction bases with no gene match: 11. CDR3 DNA: TGTGCCAGCAGTATACAGGGGGTACTAACTGAGCAGTACTTC. It yields the protein CASSIQGVLTEQYF.

This clone was seen a few times. This rearrangement joins TRBV2 to TRBJ2-2; TRBD2 matches at 14 bases. Unmatched junction bases numbered 1, after V lost 11 bases and J lost 5 bases. Per germline, CDR1 SNHLY and CDR2 FYNNEI. This CDR3 region has 13 residues. CDR3 loop: CAGTSGRTGELFF. The CDR3 DNA sequence: TGTGCCGGGACTAGCGGGAGAACCGGGGAGCTGTTTTTT.

V is TRBV20-1 and J is TRBJ2-7; TRBD2 might be the D (6 bases). Germline V gives CDR1 DFQATT, CDR2 SNEGSKA (reference sequence). V was shortened by 3 bases and J by 10 bases, with 13 bases between the two germline ends. This CDR3 has 11 amino acids. CDR3 region: CSARGGESQYF. CDR3 DNA: TGCAGTGCTAGGGGGGGTGAGTCACAGTACTTC.

The CDR3 DNA follows: TGTGCCAGCAGTCCCCTTAGTAGCGGGAAATACACAGATACGCAGTATTTT. Protein: CASSPLSSGKYTDTQYF. The chain employs TRBV28 and TRBJ2-3; 8 bases line up with TRBD2. Germline values: CDR1 MDHEN, CDR2 SYDVKM. The ends lost 5 bases at V and 2 bases at J; junction bases unmatched: 12. The CDR3 has 17 residues.

J is TRBJ2-3 and V is TRBV19; unclear D gene. The germline gives CDR1 LNHDA, CDR2 SQIVND (reference sequence). The CDR3 has 12 residues. The V end lost 4 bases, the J end lost 4 bases, and 6 bases lay between the germline ends. The CDR3 sequence is CASSKPADTQYF. CDR3 sequence (DNA): TGTGCCAGTAGTAAGCCAGCAGATACGCAGTATTTT.

V is TRBV27 and J is TRBJ2-7; TRBD2 might be the D (6 bases). Trimming left V 6 bases short and J 7 bases short, with 19 bases between. The CDR3 is made up of 14 amino acids. Germline CDR1 MNHEY, CDR2 SMNVEV (reference sequence). The CDR3 bases are TGTGCCAGCAGGCGTCGGGACTCACTGGGGGAGCAGTACTTC. It codes for CASRRRDSLGEQYF.

The rearrangement links TRBV28 to TRBJ2-7; no reliable D call. V dropped 4 bases and J dropped 0 bases, with 13 bases sitting between them. CDR3 size: 15 residues. Germline V lookup: CDR1 MDHEN, CDR2 SYDVKM. The CDR3 loop reads CASSSPGSNSYEQYF. CDR3 in DNA: TGTGCCAGCAGTTCCCCCGGGTCCAACTCCTACGAGCAGTACTTC. Based on the CDR3 plus reference TRBV28 and TRBJ2-7, the full variable domain is DVKVTQSSRYLVKRTGEKVFLECVQDMDHENMFWYRQDPGLGLRLIYFSYDVKMKEKGDIPEGYSVSREKKERFSLILESASTNQTSMYLCASSSPGSNSYEQYFGPGTRLTVT.

Concerning this clone: In the same sample, other DNA sequences code for this CDR3. This chain joins TRBV5-4 and TRBJ2-3; D remains unclear. Germline V gene data show CDR1 as SGHNT and CDR2 as YYREEE (reference sequence). V was shortened by 0 bases and J by 3 bases, with 2 bases between the two germline ends. This CDR3 comprises 12 residues. In nucleotides, the CDR3 is TGTGCCAGCAGCTTGGCTACAGATACGCAGTATTTT. Amino acid sequence: CASSLATDTQYF.

This clone was seen ten or more times. The J gene is TRBJ2-1, the V gene TRBV27; TRBD2 aligns across 8 bases. Germline CDR1 is MNHEY and CDR2 is SMNVEV (reference sequence). With V trimmed by 3 bases and J by 9 bases, 10 bases remained unmatched. This CDR3 spans 15 amino acids. CDR3 amino acids: CASSFMVAGSSEQFF. The CDR3 bases are TGTGCCAGCAGTTTTATGGTAGCGGGGTCTAGTGAGCAGTTCTTC.

This clone was observed a few times. The genes are TRBV5-4 and TRBJ2-1, with 8 positions matching TRBD2. CDR3 length: 17 residues. The germline CDR1 and CDR2 sequences are SGHNT and YYREEE (reference sequence). V gave up 0 bases and J gave up 0 bases; unmatched junction bases: 5. The CDR3 spells CASSLEAGDPSYNEQFF. The CDR3, as DNA: TGTGCCAGCAGCTTGGAAGCGGGAGACCCCTCCTACAATGAGCAGTTCTTC.

This chain connects TRBV7-3 to TRBJ2-1; 11 nucleotides line up with TRBD2. The CDR3 is 15 amino acids. V dropped 5 bases and J dropped 8; count of bases not matched to a gene: 8. The germline V gene has CDR1 SGHTA and CDR2 FQGTGA. CDR3 in DNA: TGTGCCAGCAGCCGAAGACTAGCGGGAAGGGATGAGCAGTTCTTC. As protein: CASSRRLAGRDEQFF.

The chain employs TRBV6-6 and TRBJ1-1; D remains unclear. V was trimmed by 10 bases and J by 2 bases, leaving 17 bases between them. Germline-derived CDR1 and CDR2 are MNHNY and SVGAGI (reference sequence). The CDR3 runs 14 residues. DNA for the CDR3: TGTGCCACCCTCCGGGCAGTGAAAAACACTGAAGCTTTCTTT. Translation gives CATLRAVKNTEAFF.

The rearrangement joins TRBV6-4 to TRBJ2-7; 9 nucleotides line up with TRBD1. There are 17 residues in the CDR3. Germline V lookup: CDR1 MRHNA, CDR2 SNTAGT. Germline trimming cut 9 bases from V and 4 bases from J; bases unmatched to any gene: 19. Here the CDR3 DNA reads TGTGCCAGTAGCCGGGACAGGGTGATTGTGGGGACTTACGAGCAGTACTTC. Translated: CASSRDRVIVGTYEQYF.

This chain joins TRBV11-3 and TRBJ1-1; TRBD1 is a possible D gene (6 bases). The CDR3 totals 14 residues. V lost 5 bases, J lost 1 base, and 11 bases lay in between. Germline loops: CDR1 SGHNT, CDR2 YENEEA. Written as DNA, the CDR3 is TGTGCCAGCAGCCGGCAACAGGGGAACACTGAAGCTTTCTTT. The encoded protein is CASSRQQGNTEAFF. Drawing the rest from reference TRBV11-3 and TRBJ1-1, the complete variable domain is EAGVVQSPRYKIIEKKQPVAFWCNPISGHNTLYWYLQNLGQGPELLIRYENEEAVDDSQLPKDRFSAERLKGVDSTLKIQPAELGDSAVYLCASSRQQGNTEAFFGQGTRLTVV.

In DNA form, the CDR3 reads TGTGCCATCAGTGCAGCGCGGGAAGTGCAGTTCTTC. This gives the protein CAISAAREVQFF. The V and J genes are TRBV10-3 and TRBJ2-1, with D tentatively TRBD2 (6 bases). The CDR3 extends over 12 amino acids. Germline V CDR1 and CDR2: ENHRY, SYGVKD. V shed 4 bases and J shed 12 bases, with 13 bases lying between them.

This sequence joins TRBV9 and TRBJ2-1; 8 bases are shared with TRBD2. Trimming cost V 3 bases and J 2 bases; bases outside gene matches: 7. The germline CDR1 and CDR2 sequences are SGDLS and YYNGEE. The CDR3 consists of 16 residues. The CDR3 DNA reads as TGTGCCAGCAGCGCCTCCGGGACTAGGCCCTACAATGAGCAGTTCTTC. Protein: CASSASGTRPYNEQFF.

In this sample, this clone turned up a few times. The chain recombines TRBV2 with TRBJ1-4; D uncertain. The CDR3 length is 16 residues. The germline V and J ends were trimmed by 2 bases and 0 bases, with 10 bases remaining between them. In germline, CDR1 is SNHLY, CDR2 FYNNEI. CDR3 DNA sequence: TGTGCCAGCAGTGAAAGGAGATCTCCAACTAATGAAAAACTGTTTTTT. Its translation: CASSERRSPTNEKLFF.

Details on this clone: Other DNA sequences of this sample code for an identical CDR3. The rearrangement links TRBV5-1 to TRBJ2-5; 8 bases map to TRBD2. The CDR3 extends over 15 amino acids. The V and J ends lost 0 bases and 4 bases, in that order; junction bases with no gene match: 5. From germline, CDR1 is SGHRS and CDR2 YFSETQ. As DNA, the CDR3 is TGCGCCAGCAGCTTGGGGAGCGGGAGTCGAGAGACCCAGTACTTC. This gives the protein CASSLGSGSRETQYF.

This clone was counted a single time. The chain couples TRBV4-1 to TRBJ1-1; no reliable D call. Trimming removed 4 bases from V and 0 bases from J, with 18 bases in between. Germline CDR1 reads MGHRA; CDR2 reads YSYEKL. This CDR3 has 17 amino acids. The CDR3 DNA sequence: TGCGCCAGCAGCCCACACCGACCCTTAAAGATGAACACTGAAGCTTTCTTT. Translation: CASSPHRPLKMNTEAFF.

The chain employs TRBV30 and TRBJ1-5; the match to TRBD1 covers 7 bases. Trimming took 2 bases from V and 5 from J; bases not matched to a gene: 9. Germline assignment: CDR1 GTSNPN and CDR2 SVGIG (reference sequence). The CDR3 spans 15 residues. CDR3 sequence (DNA): TGTGCCTGGAGTTGGGGAGGGGGCATCGATCAGCCCCAGCATTTT. It specifies CAWSWGGGIDQPQHF.

This clone showed up just once. Other DNA sequences of this sample code for an identical CDR3. The chain carries TRBV20-1 and TRBJ2-7; D perhaps matches TRBD2 (6 bases). With 6 bases removed from V and 4 bases from J, the gap between germline ends came to 10 bases. From germline, CDR1 is DFQATT and CDR2 SNEGSKA (reference sequence). CDR3 length equals 11 residues. CDR3 bases: TGCAGTGCGCCACGGGGGTACGAGCAGTACTTC. Translated, it gives CSAPRGYEQYF.